The present entry profiles one TCR beta chain with its context. Its antigen is not identified. This record belongs to a study of T cell responses to AZD1222 COVID-19 vaccine. Study-level information: The analysis combined second doses at about 4 or about 12 weeks.

The study's findings and limits: No day 14 peak samples; only post-peak repertoires were characterized. Dominant at 160-218 and 743-854, vaccine-associated CD4 TCRs also spanned spike. Just a handful of AZD1222 recipients were seropositive at baseline.

The method was immunoSEQ multiplex PCR; TCRdb's version includes in-frame clones alone and lacks a portion of them. The data show about 160,000 clones, roughly 90% seen once. Germline CDR1 reads LGHDT; CDR2 reads YNNKEL (reference sequence). V shed 4 bases, J shed 10 bases, and the junction held 3 bases outside the gene matches. The CDR3 sequence is 13 residues long. The sample was peripheral blood, taken on day 0 of AZD1222 vaccination. The chain carries TRBV3-1 (or the pseudogene TRBV3-2) and TRBJ2-1; 11 nucleotides agree with TRBD2. This sequence was found in an adult in good health. DNA of the CDR3: TGTGCCAGCAGCCGACGACTAGCGGGGGAGCAGTTCTTC. Amino acids: CASSRRLAGEQFF.